The next 14 T cell receptor beta chains were all read from a single sample in a study of blood T cell repertoires in COVID-19. Produced via immunoSEQ multiplex PCR; TCRdb's table is partial and in-frame only. The sample holds roughly 150,000 clones; around nine tenths are singletons and the top ten take under 6%. The specimen sequenced was peripheral blood. The receptors originated from a human donor in a cohort sampled during active COVID-19.

This sequence joins TRBV27 and TRBJ2-1, with 10 bases aligning to TRBD2. V gave up 2 bases and J gave up 4 bases; unmatched junction bases: 5. CDR3 length: 16 residues. Germline V CDR1 and CDR2: MNHEY, SMNVEV (reference sequence). The CDR3 DNA sequence: TGTGCCAGCAGTTTAGCGAGCGGGAGGGTTTACAATGAGCAGTTCTTC. This codes for CASSLASGRVYNEQFF.

This clone was seen once. The J gene is TRBJ2-1, the V gene TRBV7-6, with 10 bases lining up with TRBD2. The germline V gene encodes CDR1 SGHVS and CDR2 FNYEAQ. The CDR3 length is 16 residues. V lost 0 bases, J lost 10 bases, and 9 bases stayed unmatched. CDR3 protein: CASSLATSGDHSEQFF. The CDR3 DNA is TGTGCCAGCAGCTTAGCAACTAGCGGGGATCACTCAGAGCAGTTCTTC.

The genes are TRBV5-4 and TRBJ2-7; weak D call: TRBD1 (6 bases). Between the trimmed V and J ends, which lost 4 bases and 3 bases, there was a span of 8 bases. CDR3 length: 12 amino acids. Germline V gene data show CDR1 as SGHNT and CDR2 as YYREEE (reference sequence). For the CDR3, the DNA is TGTGCCAGCAGCGGACAGAACTACGAGCAGTACTTC. It codes for CASSGQNYEQYF.

The CDR3 region has the DNA TGTGCCAGCAGTTATCAGGGGCGGGCCTACGAGCAGTACTTC. Translation: CASSYQGRAYEQYF. The chain is built from TRBV28 and TRBJ2-7; D might be TRBD1 (6 bases). Germline V gives CDR1 MDHEN, CDR2 SYDVKM. The CDR3 runs 14 residues. V lost 4 bases and J 2 bases, leaving 12 bases between the germline ends. The variable domain in full, with the rest retrieved from reference TRBV28 and TRBJ2-7, is DVKVTQSSRYLVKRTGEKVFLECVQDMDHENMFWYRQDPGLGLRLIYFSYDVKMKEKGDIPEGYSVSREKKERFSLILESASTNQTSMYLCASSYQGRAYEQYFGPGTRLTVT.

This clone was seen a single time. The chain couples TRBV11-3 to TRBJ1-3; 8 bases are a match to TRBD1. The CDR3 has 16 residues. Germline lookup yields CDR1 SGHNT and CDR2 YENEEA. V trimming: 1 base; J trimming: 8 bases; junction bases outside the gene matches: 10. The CDR3, as DNA: TGTGCCAGCAGCTTAGTAGGTACAGGGGGAGAAGACACCATATATTTT. Protein product: CASSLVGTGGEDTIYF.

CDR3: CASSYRGARNEQFF. Here the CDR3 DNA reads TGTGCCAGCAGTTATCGGGGGGCGAGGAATGAGCAGTTCTTC. The rearrangement links TRBV6-5 to TRBJ2-1; a possible D gene is TRBD2 (7 bases). This CDR3 contains 14 residues. Germline V gene sequence: CDR1 MNHEY, CDR2 SVGAGI. The V gene lost 3 bases and the J gene lost 7 bases, with 13 bases spanning the gap.

The chain recombines TRBV6-1 with TRBJ2-3; D ambiguous. Germline values: CDR1 MNHNS, CDR2 SASEGT. This CDR3 is 15 amino acids long. V shed 2 bases and J shed 1 base, with 10 bases lying between them. The CDR3 is CASSELSGRTDTQYF. CDR3 sequence (DNA): TGTGCCAGCAGTGAATTGTCAGGCCGCACAGATACGCAGTATTTT.

The chain combines TRBV9 with TRBJ1-1, with D perhaps TRBD1 (6 bases). V was pared by 4 bases and J by 6 bases, with 10 bases between. Per the germline V gene, CDR1 is SGDLS and CDR2 is YYNGEE. The CDR3 length is 12 residues. CDR3 sequence reads: CASSPGEPEAFF. The CDR3 DNA follows: TGTGCCAGCAGCCCAGGGGAGCCTGAAGCTTTCTTT.

This sequence joins TRBV2 and TRBJ1-5; weak D call: TRBD1 (5 bases). The V end was cut by 3 bases, the J end by 2 bases, with 11 bases between. The CDR3 covers 15 residues. Germline V lookup: CDR1 SNHLY, CDR2 FYNNEI. CDR3 sequence: CASSDMGLGNQPQHF. Written as DNA, the CDR3 is TGTGCCAGCAGTGACATGGGACTCGGCAATCAGCCCCAGCATTTT. Full variable domain (rest looked up from reference TRBV2 and TRBJ1-5): EPEVTQTPSHQVTQMGQEVILRCVPISNHLYFYWYRQILGQKVEFLVSFYNNEISEKSEIFDDQFSVERPDGSNFTLKIRSTKLEDSAMYFCASSDMGLGNQPQHFGDGTRLSIL.

This clone was seen a handful of times. J is TRBJ1-1 and V is TRBV7-9; D unclear. V lost 1 base and J 0 bases, leaving 6 bases between the germline ends. There are 14 residues in the CDR3. From germline, CDR1 is SEHNR and CDR2 FQNEAQ (reference sequence). CDR3 sequence: CASSLGGLNTEAFF. The CDR3 DNA follows: TGTGCCAGCAGCTTAGGAGGGTTGAACACTGAAGCTTTCTTT.

The CDR3, as DNA: TGTGCCAGCAGTTCCCCTGCAGGACAGGGTTTTTATAATTCACCCCTCCACTTT. Translation gives CASSSPAGQGFYNSPLHF. The J gene is TRBJ1-6, the V gene TRBV28; TRBD1 aligns across 8 bases. The CDR3 runs 18 residues. From germline, CDR1 is MDHEN and CDR2 SYDVKM. The V gene end was trimmed by 4 bases and the J gene end by 4 bases; junction bases not matched to a gene: 12.

The chain has TRBV11-3 and TRBJ2-7; possible D gene TRBD2, 6 bases. Deletions cut 3 bases from V and 6 bases from J, with 9 bases between. CDR1 and CDR2 (germline): SGHNT, YENEEA. The CDR3 contains 12 residues. CDR3 residues: CASSLSGVEQYF. The CDR3 region has the DNA TGTGCCAGCAGCTTGTCGGGAGTCGAGCAGTACTTC.

V is TRBV5-1 and J is TRBJ2-3; 8 nucleotides agree with TRBD2. The CDR3 consists of 15 residues. CDR1 and CDR2 from the germline V gene are SGHRS and YFSETQ. The trim removed 4 bases at V and 2 bases at J, leaving 6 bases unmatched. The CDR3 DNA reads TGCGCCAGCAGCCCAAGCGGGGGACCCACAGATACGCAGTATTTT. This encodes CASSPSGGPTDTQYF.

The V gene is TRBV5-4, the J gene TRBJ1-1; D may be TRBD1 (5 bases). Germline CDR1 is SGHNT and CDR2 is YYREEE (reference sequence). V lost 0 bases and J 5 bases, leaving 11 bases between the germline ends. The CDR3 loop spans 14 amino acids. The CDR3 sequence is CASSLVGGNTEAFF. DNA of the CDR3: TGTGCCAGCAGCTTGGTCGGGGGGAATACTGAAGCTTTCTTT.